The rows below give T cell receptor beta chains drawn from one sample of a study of T cell responses to AZD1222 COVID-19 vaccine. The table came from immunoSEQ multiplex PCR; TCRdb's copy has only in-frame clones and leaves some out. The table has some 130,000 clones, 85% to 95% seen once. Sequenced here: peripheral blood, sampled on day 0 of AZD1222 vaccination. Every receptor here comes from an adult in good health. The CDR3 runs from the conserved cysteine through the conserved F or W. Fields, in order: V gene, J gene, D gene, clone size, CDR3 DNA, CDR3 protein. D genes are given only for firm matches. Some rows have no size entry. The others give once, few or many, or a class for an expanded clone.

TRBV3-1/TRBV3-2	TRBJ2-2	TRBD1	NA	TGTGCCAGCACCCCCCGTCGGACAGGGACGAACACCGGGGAGCTGTTTTTT	CASTPRRTGTNTGELFF
TRBV27	TRBJ1-2	NA	NA	TGTGCCAGCAGTTCCTCGCAGGGGTTGGGGGGCTACACCTTC	CASSSSQGLGGYTF
TRBV5-3	TRBJ1-3	NA	NA	TGTGCCAGAAGCTTGTACCGGAAGCCTGGAAACACCATATATTTT	CARSLYRKPGNTIYF
TRBV14	TRBJ2-1	NA	NA	TGTGCCAGCAGCCAATCCGGACAGTCCACATACAATGAGCAGTTCTTC	CASSQSGQSTYNEQFF
TRBV6-5	TRBJ1-1	NA	NA	TGTGCCAGCAGTTATTTGAGGGACACTGAAGCTTTCTTT	CASSYLRDTEAFF
TRBV30	TRBJ2-7	TRBD2	NA	TGTGCCTGGGGGCGGGGGGCCAACGAGCAGTACTTC	CAWGRGANEQYF
TRBV6-1	TRBJ1-2	NA	NA	TGTGCCAGCAGTGAAGAGGGGTATGGCAGGATCTATGGCTACACCTTC	CASSEEGYGRIYGYTF
TRBV20-1	TRBJ2-1	TRBD2	NA	TGCAGTGCTAGTATTCTAGCGGTAATATCAAATGAGCAGTTCTTC	CSASILAVISNEQFF
TRBV7-9	TRBJ2-2	NA	NA	TGTGCCAGCAGCCCTCCTGGCGGGCCGAACACCGGGGAGCTGTTTTTT	CASSPPGGPNTGELFF
TRBV28	TRBJ2-7	TRBD2	NA	TGTGCCAGCACCTCCGTGGGGGGGGTGTACTTC	CASTSVGGVYF
TRBV18	TRBJ2-1	NA	NA	TGTGCCAGCTCACCGTTCCGGGACGCCAATGAGCAGTTCTTC	CASSPFRDANEQFF
TRBV27	TRBJ1-2	TRBD1	NA	TGTGCCAGCAGTCCCGACAGGGTCTATGGCTACACCTTC	CASSPDRVYGYTF
TRBV25-1	TRBJ1-1	NA	few	TGTGCCAGCAGTGAAGGGGGGAACACTGAAGCTTTCTTT	CASSEGGNTEAFF
TRBV20-1	TRBJ2-1	TRBD2	NA	TGCAGTGCTAGTTCTAGCGGCAATGAGCAGTTCTTC	CSASSSGNEQFF
TRBV19	TRBJ1-3	NA	NA	TGTGCCAGTAGCACACTTTCGACGGACTCTGGAAACACCATATATTTT	CASSTLSTDSGNTIYF